This T cell receptor (beta chain) was recovered during a study of cytotoxic CD8 clonotypes in ibrutinib-treated CLL. Study background: Samples had a mean of 255,043 productive templates and more than 80,000 productive rearrangements.

This clone showed up just a few times. What it recognizes is unknown. General observations from the study: For progressing versus sustained-remission patients, sampling times were not the same.

Sequencing used immunoSEQ multiplex PCR; TCRdb keeps in-frame clones, though not all of them. The table shows over 7,000 clones, with roughly three quarters occurring only once. The CDR3 is 12 residues long. Germline values: CDR1 LNHDA, CDR2 SQIVND (reference sequence). Trimming pared 4 bases from V and 4 bases from J, leaving 7 bases between. Sequenced here: PBMCs, sampled before ibrutinib treatment. The origin of this receptor is a human donor with chronic lymphocytic leukemia. The rearrangement joins TRBV19 to TRBJ1-2; unclear D gene. The chain's CDR3 is CASSTRSYGYTF. CDR3 bases: TGTGCCAGTAGTACCCGATCCTATGGCTACACCTTC.